The present entry profiles one T cell receptor beta chain with its context. These data originate in a study of blood T cell repertoires in COVID-19. About the research overall: PBMCs, B-cell-depleted T cells, or T cells were the source of the cDNA or gDNA that made up the material.

Original analysis: Scientists estimated how many nucleated cells there were by amplifying reference gene primers. The assay was immunoSEQ multiplex PCR, and TCRdb's table has in-frame clones only and misses some. For V, J and clone size, that table is used; D and trimming come from the DNA. This table has just over 200,000 clones, about three quarters appearing once. This CDR3 region has 16 residues. V lost 4 bases, J lost 3 bases, and 18 bases lay in between. The germline CDR1 and CDR2 sequences are LGHDT and YNNKEL (reference sequence). The clonotype was recovered from an older woman with acute or convalescent COVID-19. J is TRBJ1-2 and V is TRBV3-1 (or the pseudogene TRBV3-2); possibly TRBD1 for D (6 bases). What was sequenced was peripheral blood. Here the CDR3 DNA reads TGTGCCAGCAGCCCCCTTGGGGGGGCGCCTGACTATGGCTACACCTTC. Translation: CASSPLGGAPDYGYTF.